The rows below give T cell receptor beta chains drawn from one sample of a study of human T cells and chemical hapten exposure. Each CDR3 protein is one row after TCRdb ran MiXCR on the RACE reads. Of 150,000 to 200,000 distinct CDR3 sequences in the sample, under 25% are singletons; the top ten hold under 2.5%. The sequencing here drew on whole blood, taken in connection with sensitization to the hapten diphenylcyclopropenone (DPC). The receptors derive from a middle-aged woman with alopecia areata. Some clones in this sample may be carry-over from other donors' samples. Each CDR3 is given without its conserved first and last residue. A row's size may be missing; if present it is once, few, many or a size class.

TRBJ1-1 | few | TRBV9 | ASSVGPTPDTEAF
TRBJ2-3 | few | TRBV7-2 | ASSPGLPGGDTQY
TRBJ1-1 | - | TRBV29-1 | SVERLEAF
TRBJ2-5 | - | TRBV5-1 | ASSLERFAGETQY
TRBJ2-1 | - | TRBV7-9 | ASSPVTYNEQF
TRBJ1-1 | - | TRBV5-6 | ASSLEVEGTEAF
TRBJ2-5 | few | TRBV28 | ASSFLPGQGAETQY
TRBJ2-1 | - | TRBV29-1 | SVEDRYRGPLSEQF
TRBJ2-1 | few | TRBV20-1 | SARDDTSYNEQF
TRBJ2-1 | - | TRBV20-1 | SGASGLYEQF
TRBJ2-7 | few | TRBV7-2 | ASSLVGGHEQY
TRBJ2-1 | few | TRBV20-1 | SAKVSTGLTNEQF
TRBJ2-7 | - | TRBV7-2 | ASSLWAGGGEQY
TRBJ2-5 | few | TRBV20-1 | SAPRAGDRGETQY
TRBJ1-2 | - | TRBV20-1 | SAIQGTGYGYT
TRBJ1-1 | - | TRBV29-1 | SVSLTGGVNTEAF
TRBJ2-3 | few | TRBV5-5 | ASNLDTSSRTDTQY
TRBJ2-7 | - | TRBV7-2 | ASSSRGGTRNEQY
TRBJ2-7 | - | TRBV7-2 | ASSWWLSYEQY
TRBJ1-5 | few | TRBV5-6 | ASSLGGGRNQPQH